Here is one T cell receptor (beta chain) with its context. Germline trimming cut 0 bases from V and 3 bases from J; bases unmatched to any gene: 7. CDR1 LGHNT and CDR2 FRNRAP come from the germline V gene. The CDR3 runs to 18 residues. The sample originates from a study of blood T cell repertoires in COVID-19. Study overall: COVID-19 samples, acute and convalescent, were from the United States, Italy and Spain. PBMCs, B-cell-depleted T cells, or T cells provided the cDNA or gDNA that made up the material.

Under the authors' procedure: Amplification of reference gene primers was used by the study to estimate nucleated cell counts. Here immunoSEQ multiplex PCR was the method, and the copy in TCRdb shows in-frame clones only, minus some. V, J and clone size are those of that table, while D and trimming were read from the DNA. Here the sample spans 110,000 to 150,000 clones, about 79% being singletons. The source of this sequence is a man between 60 and 75 years old with active or convalescent COVID-19. The gene calls are TRBV12-5 and TRBJ2-1; 11 nucleotides align to TRBD2. The sequenced material came from peripheral blood. The CDR3: CASGLVRVAGGSYNEQFF. Written as DNA, the CDR3 is TGTGCTAGTGGTTTGGTACGGGTAGCGGGAGGGAGCTACAATGAGCAGTTCTTC.